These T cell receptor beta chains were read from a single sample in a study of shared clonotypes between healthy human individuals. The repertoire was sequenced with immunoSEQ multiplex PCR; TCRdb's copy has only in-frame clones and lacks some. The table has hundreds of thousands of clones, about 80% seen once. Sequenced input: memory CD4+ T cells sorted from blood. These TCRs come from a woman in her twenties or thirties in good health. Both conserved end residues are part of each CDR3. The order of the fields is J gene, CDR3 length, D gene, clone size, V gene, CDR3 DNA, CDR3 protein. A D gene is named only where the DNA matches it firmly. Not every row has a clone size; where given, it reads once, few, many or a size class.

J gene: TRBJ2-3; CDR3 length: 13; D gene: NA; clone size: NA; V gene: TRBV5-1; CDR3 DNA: TGCGCCAGCAGACCAACGGGCACAGATACGCAGTATTTT; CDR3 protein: CASRPTGTDTQYF
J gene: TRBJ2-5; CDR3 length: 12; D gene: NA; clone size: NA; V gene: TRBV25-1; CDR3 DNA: TGTGCCAGCAGTGCCCTGGCAGAGACCCAGTACTTC; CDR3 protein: CASSALAETQYF
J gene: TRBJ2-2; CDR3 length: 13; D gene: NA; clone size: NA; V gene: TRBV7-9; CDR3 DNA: TGTGCCAGCAGCTTAGCAGTGGCCGGGGAGCTGTTTTTT; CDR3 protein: CASSLAVAGELFF
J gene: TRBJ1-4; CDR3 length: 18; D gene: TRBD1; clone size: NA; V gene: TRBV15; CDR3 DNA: TGTGCCACCAGCGTCGGGACAGGGGGCGCGGGGACTAATGAAAAACTGTTTTTT; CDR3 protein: CATSVGTGGAGTNEKLFF
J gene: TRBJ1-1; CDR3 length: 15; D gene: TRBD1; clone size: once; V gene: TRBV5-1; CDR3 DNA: TGCGCCAGCAGCAGCTCCGGGACAGAGGGCACTGAAGCTTTCTTT; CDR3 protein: CASSSSGTEGTEAFF
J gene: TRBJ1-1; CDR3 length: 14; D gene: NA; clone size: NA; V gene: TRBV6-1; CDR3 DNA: TGTGCCAGCAGTGAACGCGGCAGGGTAACTGAAGCTTTCTTT; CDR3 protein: CASSERGRVTEAFF
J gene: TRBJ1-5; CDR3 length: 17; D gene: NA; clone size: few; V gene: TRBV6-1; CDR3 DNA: TGTGCCAGCAGTGAAGCGGGGGGCGGTGGTAGCAATCAGCCCCAGCATTTT; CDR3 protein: CASSEAGGGGSNQPQHF
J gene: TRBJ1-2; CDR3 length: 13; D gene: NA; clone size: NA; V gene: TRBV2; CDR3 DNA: TGTGCCAGCAGTGCCGCCCGCCTGGATGGCTACACCTTC; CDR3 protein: CASSAARLDGYTF
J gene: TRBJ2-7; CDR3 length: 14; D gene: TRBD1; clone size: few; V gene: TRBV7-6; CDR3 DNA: TGTGCCAGCAGCTTCCAACAGGGGGCGCGCGAGCAGTACTTC; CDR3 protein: CASSFQQGAREQYF
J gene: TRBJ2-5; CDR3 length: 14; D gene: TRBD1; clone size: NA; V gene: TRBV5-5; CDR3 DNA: TGTGCCAGCAGTCAGAGGGGACAGCAAGAGACCCAGTACTTC; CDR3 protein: CASSQRGQQETQYF
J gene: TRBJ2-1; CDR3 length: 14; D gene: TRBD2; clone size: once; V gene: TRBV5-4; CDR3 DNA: TGTGCCACCTCTCCCGCGGGAGTCCCCAATGAGCAGTTCTTC; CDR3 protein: CATSPAGVPNEQFF
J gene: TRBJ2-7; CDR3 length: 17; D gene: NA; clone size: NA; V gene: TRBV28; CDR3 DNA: TGTGCCAGCAGGTCGTATCGAAGAGGGGTCCTAGGGTACGAGCAGTACTTC; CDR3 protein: CASRSYRRGVLGYEQYF
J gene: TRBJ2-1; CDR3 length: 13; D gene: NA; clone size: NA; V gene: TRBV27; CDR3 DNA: TGTGCCAGCAGCCGCGACTTGGGGCATGAGCAGTTCTTC; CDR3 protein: CASSRDLGHEQFF
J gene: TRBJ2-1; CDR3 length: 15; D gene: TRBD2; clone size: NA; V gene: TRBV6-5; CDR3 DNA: TGTGCCAGCAGTTCTGGGACTAGCGGGAGCTATGAGCAGTTCTTC; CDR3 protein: CASSSGTSGSYEQFF
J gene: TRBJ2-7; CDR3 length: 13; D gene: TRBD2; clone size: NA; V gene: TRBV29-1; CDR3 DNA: TGCAGCGTTGAGGCGGGAGTTGGCTACGAGCAGTACTTC; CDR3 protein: CSVEAGVGYEQYF
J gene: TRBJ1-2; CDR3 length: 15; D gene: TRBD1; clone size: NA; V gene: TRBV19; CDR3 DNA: TGTGCCAGCAGACAAACCGGGACAGCGGACTATGGCTACACCTTC; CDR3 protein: CASRQTGTADYGYTF
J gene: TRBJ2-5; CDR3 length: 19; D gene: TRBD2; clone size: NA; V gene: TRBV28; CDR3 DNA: TGTGCCAGCAGTTCGTACTACCAACGGGGTAGCGGGAGCGGGGAGACCCAGTACTTC; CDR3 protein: CASSSYYQRGSGSGETQYF
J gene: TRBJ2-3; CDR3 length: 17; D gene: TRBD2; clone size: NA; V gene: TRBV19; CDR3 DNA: TGTGCCAGTAGTAAACGCCCGGGTGGCGGGGGGGAAGATACGCAGTATTTT; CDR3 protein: CASSKRPGGGGEDTQYF
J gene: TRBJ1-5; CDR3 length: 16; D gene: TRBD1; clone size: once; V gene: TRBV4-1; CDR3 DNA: TGCGCCAGCAGCCAGGGACAGGGGGGGAGCAATCAGCCCCAGCATTTT; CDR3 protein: CASSQGQGGSNQPQHF
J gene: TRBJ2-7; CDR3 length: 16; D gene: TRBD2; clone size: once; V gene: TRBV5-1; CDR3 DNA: TGCGCCAGCAGTCCGACTAGCGGAGCGCCGACCTACGAGCAGTACTTC; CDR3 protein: CASSPTSGAPTYEQYF
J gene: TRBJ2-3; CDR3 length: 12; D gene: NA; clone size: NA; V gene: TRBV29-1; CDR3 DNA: TGCAGCGTTGAAGACAGCACAGATACGCAGTATTTT; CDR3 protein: CSVEDSTDTQYF
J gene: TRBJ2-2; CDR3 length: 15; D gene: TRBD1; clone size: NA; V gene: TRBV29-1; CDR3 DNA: TGCAGCGTTGACTATGGGACAGGGAACACCGGGGAGCTGTTTTTT; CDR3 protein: CSVDYGTGNTGELFF
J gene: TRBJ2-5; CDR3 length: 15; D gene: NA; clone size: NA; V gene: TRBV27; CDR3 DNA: TGTGCCAGCAGTTCGGGAATAAGGGGGGAAGAGACCCAGTACTTC; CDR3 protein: CASSSGIRGEETQYF
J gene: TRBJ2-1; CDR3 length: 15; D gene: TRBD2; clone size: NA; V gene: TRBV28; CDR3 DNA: TGTGCCAGCAGCAGGACTAGCGGGAGCTACAATGAGCAGTTCTTC; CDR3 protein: CASSRTSGSYNEQFF
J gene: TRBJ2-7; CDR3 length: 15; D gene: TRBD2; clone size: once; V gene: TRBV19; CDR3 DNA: TGTGCCAGTAGTATAAGGTCTAGCGGGGACTACGAGCAGTACTTC; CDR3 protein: CASSIRSSGDYEQYF
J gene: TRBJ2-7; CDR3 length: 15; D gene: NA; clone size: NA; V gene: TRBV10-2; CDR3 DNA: TGCGCCAGCACCGACCGGGACCTCTACTCCTACGAGCAGTACTTC; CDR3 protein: CASTDRDLYSYEQYF
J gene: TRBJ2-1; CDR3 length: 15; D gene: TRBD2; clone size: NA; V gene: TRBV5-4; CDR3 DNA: TGTGCCAGCAGCCGAGCGGGACTAGCGTTCAATGAGCAGTTCTTC; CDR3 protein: CASSRAGLAFNEQFF
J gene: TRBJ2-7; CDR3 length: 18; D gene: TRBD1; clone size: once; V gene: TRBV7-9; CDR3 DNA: TGTGCCAGCAGCTTAGCCCCTATGATAATGGGACAGAACTACGAGCAGTACTTC; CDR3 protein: CASSLAPMIMGQNYEQYF
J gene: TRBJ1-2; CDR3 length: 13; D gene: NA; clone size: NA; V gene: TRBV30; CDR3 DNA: TGTGCCTGGCGGAGAGGGGGGGGGCGAGGCTACACCTTC; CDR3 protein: CAWRRGGGRGYTF
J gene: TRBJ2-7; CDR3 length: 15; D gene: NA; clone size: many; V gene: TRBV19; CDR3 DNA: TGTGCCAGTAGTCTACGACAGACACCCTCCTACGAGCAGTACTTC; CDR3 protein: CASSLRQTPSYEQYF
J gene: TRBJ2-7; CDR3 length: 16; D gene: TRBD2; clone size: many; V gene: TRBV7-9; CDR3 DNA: TGTGCCAGCAGCTCCAGGACTAGCGGGAGCGGATACGAGCAGTACTTC; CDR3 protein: CASSSRTSGSGYEQYF
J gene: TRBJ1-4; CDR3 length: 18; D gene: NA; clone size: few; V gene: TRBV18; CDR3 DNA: TGTGCCAGCTCACCACGGTCTGTACAGATCTCAACTAATGAAAAACTGTTTTTT; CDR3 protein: CASSPRSVQISTNEKLFF
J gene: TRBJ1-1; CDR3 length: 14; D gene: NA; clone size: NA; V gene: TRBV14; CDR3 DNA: TGTGCCAGCAGCCCCAGGGGATCTGGCACTGAAGCTTTCTTT; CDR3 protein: CASSPRGSGTEAFF